This is a list of T cell receptor beta chains from one sample in a study of STAT5B mutations in CD4+ large granular lymphocyte leukemia. Clones were sequenced by immunoSEQ multiplex PCR, and TCRdb holds only the in-frame ones, with some missing. The data hold around 33,000 clones, with more than 65% observed a single time. The sequencing sample was made of CD4+ T cells from blood buffy coats. All receptors derive from a human donor in good health. The CDR3 runs from the conserved cysteine through the conserved F or W. The D gene is left open where the match is weak. Only some rows state a clone size, as once, few, many or a class for expanded clones.

>TRBJ1-1|TRBV29-1|NA|few
CSVGRQSRSTEAFF
TGCAGCGTTGGGAGACAGAGCCGGAGCACTGAAGCTTTCTTT
>TRBJ1-2|TRBV4-1|NA|NA
CASSQEGSRGHPIGYGYTF
TGCGCCAGCAGCCAAGAAGGTAGTAGAGGCCACCCTATAGGCTATGGCTACACCTTC
>TRBJ2-3|TRBV10-3|TRBD2|NA
CAISGPGKAGGITDTQYF
TGTGCCATCAGTGGCCCCGGGAAAGCGGGAGGTATCACAGATACGCAGTATTTT
>TRBJ1-6|TRBV7-2|NA|NA
CASSQKWEHSPLHF
TGTGCCAGCAGCCAAAAATGGGAACACTCACCCCTCCACTTT
>TRBJ1-4|TRBV4-3|TRBD1|few
CASSQDGTGEEKLFF
TGCGCCAGCAGCCAAGACGGGACAGGGGAGGAAAAACTGTTTTTT
>TRBJ1-1|TRBV19|NA|few
CASRFSVNTEAFF
TGTGCCAGTAGATTTTCGGTGAACACTGAAGCTTTCTTT
>TRBJ2-2|TRBV6-4|TRBD1|NA
CASSDSNRGRPGELFF
TGTGCCAGCAGTGACTCGAACAGGGGGCGCCCCGGGGAGCTGTTTTTT
>TRBJ2-2|TRBV6-4|NA|NA
CASSDYGNTGELFF
TGTGCCAGCAGTGACTACGGAAACACCGGGGAGCTGTTTTTT
>TRBJ2-1|TRBV19|TRBD1|NA
CASSMRQGIGEQFF
TGTGCCAGTAGTATGAGACAGGGGATTGGAGAGCAGTTCTTC
>TRBJ2-1|TRBV19|TRBD2|NA
CASTKLRTSGGYNEQFF
TGTGCCAGTACCAAATTACGGACTAGCGGGGGGTACAATGAGCAGTTCTTC
>TRBJ2-7|TRBV25-1|TRBD2|NA
CASSEPSSGVSYEQYF
TGTGCCAGCAGTGAACCCTCTAGCGGGGTTTCCTACGAGCAGTACTTC
>TRBJ2-7|TRBV4-3|NA|NA
CASSQVLSTGEQYF
TGCGCCAGCAGCCAAGTATTGTCCACCGGTGAGCAGTACTTC
>TRBJ2-7|TRBV7-2|TRBD2|NA
CASSLTSGSGEQYF
TGTGCCAGCAGCTTAACTAGCGGGAGCGGAGAGCAGTACTTC
>TRBJ2-7|TRBV11-2|TRBD1|NA
CASSSGQGGYF
TGTGCCAGCAGCTCGGGACAGGGAGGGTACTTC
>TRBJ2-4|TRBV7-2|NA|NA
CASSPGGLAKNIQYF
TGTGCCAGCAGCCCCGGAGGGCTAGCCAAAAACATTCAGTACTTC
>TRBJ1-2|TRBV5-1|TRBD1|few
CASSAQGGHGYTF
TGCGCCAGCAGCGCACAGGGGGGGCATGGCTACACCTTC
>TRBJ1-5|TRBV28|TRBD1|few
CASSFQTTGGRTNRHF
TGTGCCAGCAGTTTCCAGACGACAGGGGGCCGGACGAACCGGCATTTT
>TRBJ2-1|TRBV5-1|NA|NA
CASSFWKSGKQSNEQFF
TGCGCCAGCAGCTTCTGGAAGTCGGGAAAGCAATCCAATGAGCAGTTCTTC
>TRBJ2-2|TRBV18|NA|NA
CASSPTTSGELFF
TGTGCCAGCTCCCCAACCACGTCCGGGGAGCTGTTTTTT
>TRBJ2-7|TRBV10-2|NA|NA
CASSARTPHYEQYF
TGCGCCAGCAGTGCCCGAACACCCCACTACGAGCAGTACTTC
>TRBJ2-7|TRBV5-5|TRBD2|once
CASSLGTNYEQYF
TGTGCCAGCAGCCTCGGGACTAACTACGAGCAGTACTTC
>TRBJ2-6|TRBV18|NA|NA
CASSPLLGGANVLTF
TGTGCCAGCTCACCTCTCCTTGGAGGGGCCAACGTCCTGACTTTC
>TRBJ1-3|TRBV5-1|NA|once
CASSLGGQGLGNTIYF
TGCGCCAGCAGCTTGGGGGGGCAGGGTCTTGGAAACACCATATATTTT
>TRBJ2-3|TRBV30|NA|NA
CAWSVGSTDTQYF
TGTGCCTGGAGTGTGGGCAGCACAGATACGCAGTATTTT
>TRBJ2-3|TRBV30|TRBD2|NA
CAWIGGAYTQYF
TGTGCCTGGATCGGGGGGGCCTATACGCAGTATTTT
>TRBJ2-1|TRBV9|NA|NA
CASSLVPWENNEQFF
TGTGCCAGCAGCCTGGTGCCGTGGGAGAACAATGAGCAGTTCTTC
>TRBJ1-2|TRBV5-5|NA|NA
CASSSSARSGYTF
TGTGCCAGCAGCTCGTCGGCAAGGTCAGGCTACACCTTC
>TRBJ1-2|TRBV6-1|NA|NA
CASSDVGYGYTF
TGTGCCAGCAGTGACGTCGGCTATGGCTACACCTTC
>TRBJ2-7|TRBV6-6|TRBD1|NA
CASSTGGREQYF
TGTGCCAGCAGTACAGGGGGAAGGGAGCAGTACTTC
>TRBJ2-7|TRBV6-1|TRBD2|few
CASSLAGKGHEQYF
TGTGCCAGCAGTCTAGCGGGAAAGGGCCACGAGCAGTACTTC
>TRBJ2-7|TRBV2|NA|once
CASSAGYSYEQYF
TGTGCCAGCAGTGCAGGGTATTCCTACGAGCAGTACTTC
>TRBJ2-3|TRBV2|TRBD2|NA
CASSEESGGRGNTQYF
TGTGCCAGCAGTGAAGAGTCGGGAGGGAGGGGGAATACGCAGTATTTT
>TRBJ1-1|TRBV5-1|TRBD1|NA
CASSDRQGTEAFF
TGCGCCAGCAGCGACAGACAGGGCACTGAAGCTTTCTTT
>TRBJ2-5|TRBV11-2|TRBD2|NA
CASSNSGGQETQYF
TGTGCCAGCAGCAATTCGGGGGGACAAGAGACCCAGTACTTC
>TRBJ2-7|TRBV7-2|NA|NA
CASSPQTGSAYEQYF
TGTGCCAGCAGCCCCCAGACAGGCAGCGCCTACGAGCAGTACTTC
>TRBJ1-2|TRBV6-1|NA|few
CASSEASAGYGYTF
TGTGCCAGCAGTGAAGCATCAGCAGGGTATGGCTACACCTTC
>TRBJ2-2|TRBV5-4|TRBD2|NA
CASSLAGGDTGELFF
TGTGCCAGCAGCTTGGCGGGGGGAGATACCGGGGAGCTGTTTTTT
>TRBJ1-5|TRBV19|TRBD1|NA
CASSSWTGGVGGNQPQHF
TGTGCCAGTAGTTCCTGGACAGGGGGCGTTGGAGGCAATCAGCCCCAGCATTTT
>TRBJ2-5|TRBV2|TRBD2|NA
CASSGDQGREQYF
TGTGCCAGCAGTGGGGACCAAGGGAGGGAGCAGTACTTC
>TRBJ1-2|TRBV6-1|NA|NA
CASTEPSSYGYTF
TGTGCCAGCACCGAGCCCAGTTCCTATGGCTACACCTTC
>TRBJ2-3|TRBV19|NA|NA
CASSGHKFSTDTQYF
TGTGCCAGTAGTGGGCACAAATTTAGCACAGATACGCAGTATTTT
>TRBJ2-2|TRBV15|TRBD2|NA
CATSRAGLAGGPHTGELFF
TGTGCCACCAGCAGAGCGGGACTAGCGGGGGGGCCGCACACCGGGGAGCTGTTTTTT